The 17 T cell receptor beta chains below all came from one sample that was sequenced in a study of blood T cell repertoires in COVID-19. TCRdb's copy holds only in-frame clones and misses some; the assay was immunoSEQ multiplex PCR. The repertoire includes about 68,000 clones, approximately 86% of them detected once, and roughly 1.4% sits in the top ten. Material: peripheral blood. The receptors originated from a woman aged 55-69 years with acute or convalescent COVID-19.

In this sample, this clone turned up a few times. Other DNA sequences in the sample encode the same CDR3. V is TRBV7-3 and J is TRBJ1-3; 8 positions match TRBD1. The CDR3 is 15 residues long. Germline CDR1 and CDR2: SGHTA and FQGTGA. After removal of 5 bases from V and 2 bases from J, the junction contained 5 bases not matched to a gene. The CDR3 loop reads CASSPGGSAGNTIYF. For the CDR3, the DNA is TGTGCCAGCAGCCCAGGGGGCTCGGCTGGAAACACCATATATTTT.

The V and J genes are TRBV28 and TRBJ1-2; D is perhaps TRBD1 (6 bases). The CDR3 is 14 amino acids. CDR1 is MDHEN, CDR2 SYDVKM, per germline. V lost 6 bases, J lost 3 bases, and 14 bases lay in between. The CDR3: CASRPPTGYYGYTF. Here the CDR3 DNA reads TGTGCCAGCAGGCCCCCGACAGGCTACTATGGCTACACCTTC.

The chain links TRBV3-1 (or the pseudogene TRBV3-2) to TRBJ2-5; a weak D match, TRBD2 (6 bases). Trimming took 4 bases from V and 5 from J, leaving 23 bases between them. This CDR3 is 17 amino acids long. Germline lookup yields CDR1 LGHDT and CDR2 YNNKEL (reference sequence). CDR3 nucleotide sequence: TGTGCCAGCAGCCCCACCGAGGGAACTAGCTTTGAGGAGACCCAGTACTTC. It encodes CASSPTEGTSFEETQYF.

This chain joins TRBV6-6 and TRBJ1-2, with a possible D match to TRBD1 (6 bases). Germline CDR1 MNHNY, CDR2 SVGAGI (reference sequence). CDR3 size: 14 residues. The V and J ends lost 6 bases and 8 bases respectively, with 19 bases between them. DNA for the CDR3: TGTGCCAGCAGCTATGACTCGGGACAAGACGGCTACACCTTC. Translated: CASSYDSGQDGYTF.

The V call is TRBV19, the J call TRBJ1-1; a weak D match, TRBD1 (6 bases). Trimming stripped 0 bases from V and 8 bases from J, with 10 bases between. Germline V gives CDR1 LNHDA, CDR2 SQIVND (reference sequence). This CDR3 comprises 13 residues. The CDR3 DNA follows: TGTGCCAGTAGTATAGATCTGAGGGGGGAAGCTTTCTTT. Translated: CASSIDLRGEAFF.

The V and J genes are TRBV28 and TRBJ1-2, with 9 positions matching TRBD1. J gave up 6 bases and V 6 bases, and 5 bases lay outside the gene matches. Germline V gene sequence: CDR1 MDHEN, CDR2 SYDVKM. The CDR3 runs 13 residues. The CDR3 spells CASSRDRADGYTF. The DNA of the CDR3 is TGTGCCAGCAGCCGGGACAGGGCGGATGGCTACACCTTC.

The rearrangement joins TRBV27 to TRBJ1-6; the D gene is possibly TRBD1 (6 bases). The V end was cut by 5 bases, the J end by 2 bases, with 10 bases between. The CDR3 has 15 residues. The germline gives CDR1 MNHEY, CDR2 SMNVEV (reference sequence). The CDR3 here is CASSVTGAYNSPLHF. CDR3 coding DNA: TGTGCCAGCAGTGTGACAGGAGCCTATAATTCACCCCTCCACTTT.

The rearrangement links TRBV9 to TRBJ1-4; 8 bases fit TRBD1. Germline trimming cut 3 bases from V and 3 bases from J; bases unmatched to any gene: 7. In germline, CDR1 is SGDLS, CDR2 YYNGEE. This CDR3 is built from 16 residues. CDR3: CASSARTGYANEKLFF. The CDR3 DNA reads TGTGCCAGCAGCGCCCGGACAGGGTATGCTAATGAAAAACTGTTTTTT.

The chain uses TRBV3-1 (or the pseudogene TRBV3-2) and TRBJ1-2; D gene uncertain. Trimming pared 1 base from V and 4 bases from J, leaving 13 bases between. The CDR3 runs 15 residues. Germline V gives CDR1 LGHDT, CDR2 YNNKEL (reference sequence). CDR3 bases: TGTGCCAGCAGCCAAGGTGTTGGTCGGGGCTATGGCTACACCTTC. This sequence encodes CASSQGVGRGYGYTF.

This clone was picked up a small number of times. The V and J genes are TRBV5-6 and TRBJ1-4; D ambiguous. The CDR3 is made up of 13 amino acids. CDR1 is SGHDT, CDR2 YYEEEE, per germline. V was trimmed by 7 bases and J by 9 bases, leaving 16 bases between them. CDR3: CASAGRNAKKLFF. In DNA, the CDR3 is TGTGCCAGCGCGGGCCGGAACGCGAAAAAACTGTTTTTT. The full variable domain, rest sourced from reference TRBV5-6 and TRBJ1-4, is DAGVTQSPTHLIKTRGQQVTLRCSPKSGHDTVSWYQQALGQGPQFIFQYYEEEERQRGNFPDRFSGHQFPNYSSELNVNALLLGDSALYLCASAGRNAKKLFFGSGTQLSVL.

This clone was seen a few times. Other DNA sequences in the sample encode the same CDR3. J is TRBJ2-7 and V is TRBV28; a weak D match, TRBD1 (7 bases). V lost 3 bases and J 1 base, leaving 13 bases between the germline ends. Germline-derived CDR1 and CDR2 are MDHEN and SYDVKM. The CDR3 runs to 15 residues. The CDR3 is CASSLAAGGSYEQYF. CDR3 sequence (DNA): TGTGCCAGCAGTTTGGCTGCAGGGGGGTCCTACGAGCAGTACTTC. The entire variable domain, with the rest obtained from reference TRBV28 and TRBJ2-7, is as follows: DVKVTQSSRYLVKRTGEKVFLECVQDMDHENMFWYRQDPGLGLRLIYFSYDVKMKEKGDIPEGYSVSREKKERFSLILESASTNQTSMYLCASSLAAGGSYEQYFGPGTRLTVT.

The rearrangement joins TRBV7-2 to TRBJ1-2; no definite D call. V was shortened by 5 bases and J by 3 bases, with 16 bases between the two germline ends. Germline values: CDR1 SGHTA, CDR2 FQGNSA. This CDR3 spans 15 amino acids. CDR3 sequence: CASSRDGVGYYGYTF. As DNA, the CDR3 is TGTGCCAGCAGCCGGGATGGGGTAGGATACTATGGCTACACCTTC. The entire variable domain, with the rest obtained from reference TRBV7-2 and TRBJ1-2, is as follows: GAGVSQSPSNKVTEKGKDVELRCDPISGHTALYWYRQSLGQGLEFLIYFQGNSAPDKSGLPSDRFSAERTGGSVSTLTIQRTQQEDSAVYLCASSRDGVGYYGYTFGSGTRLTVV.

This clone was detected only once. The chain links TRBV6-5 to TRBJ1-6; D might be TRBD1 (6 bases). Germline loops: CDR1 MNHEY, CDR2 SVGAGI. The V end lost 5 bases, the J end lost 7 bases, and 12 bases lay between the germline ends. This CDR3 is 14 amino acids long. The DNA for the CDR3 is TGTGCCAGCAGTACTCGGACAGCAAATTCACCCCTCCACTTT. Translated: CASSTRTANSPLHF.

This clone appeared once. The CDR3 reads CASSELEGQPQHF. The CDR3 DNA sequence: TGTGCCAGCAGTGAATTGGAGGGTCAGCCCCAGCATTTT. The chain recombines TRBV2 with TRBJ1-5; D is undetermined. The CDR3 covers 13 residues. Germline V CDR1 and CDR2: SNHLY, FYNNEI. V was trimmed by 2 bases and J by 6 bases, leaving 8 bases between them.

The rearrangement uses TRBV7-6 and TRBJ2-1; 7 positions match TRBD1. The germline CDR1 and CDR2 sequences are SGHVS and FNYEAQ. After removal of 1 base from V and 3 bases from J, the junction contained 6 bases not matched to a gene. The CDR3 contains 16 residues. For the CDR3, the DNA is TGTGCCAGCAGCTTAGAAGTTTCAGGGGGCTACAATGAGCAGTTCTTC. Protein: CASSLEVSGGYNEQFF.

The rearrangement links TRBV6-5 to TRBJ2-1; TRBD2 is a possible D gene (6 bases). The CDR3 extends over 15 amino acids. In germline, CDR1 is MNHEY, CDR2 SVGAGI. The V and J ends lost 6 bases and 0 bases respectively, with 12 bases between them. CDR3 coding DNA: TGTGCCAGCAGCCCACTAGCAAGCTCCTACAATGAGCAGTTCTTC. This codes for CASSPLASSYNEQFF.

The chain links TRBV19 to TRBJ2-4, with D uncertain. The germline V gene has CDR1 LNHDA and CDR2 SQIVND (reference sequence). This CDR3 comprises 15 residues. The V gene lost 5 bases and the J gene lost 0 bases, with 11 bases spanning the gap. CDR3 nucleotide sequence: TGTGCCAGTAGTCCCGGAGAACTAGCCAAAAACATTCAGTACTTC. Protein: CASSPGELAKNIQYF.